The 27 T cell receptor beta chains below all came from one sample that was sequenced in a study of regulatory T cells in long-lasting Graves disease. Time point here: newly diagnosed GD, antithyroid drugs for less than 3 months. From PBMCs, RNA was extracted and then used to make the TCR library. Sequencing libraries for TCR beta were prepared with iRepertoire HTBI primers and Arm-PCR of CDR3 regions. MiXCR was run by TCRdb on the multiplex PCR reads, yielding one entry per CDR3 protein. The sample lists roughly 520,000 distinct CDR3 sequences, around 12% occurring once. This sample was also put to use in a study of T cells in Graves' hyperthyroidism and ophthalmopathy.

The sequencing used peripheral blood mononuclear cells (PBMCs), collected at new diagnosis, from a patient treated with antithyroid drugs. Source of these receptors: a woman in her thirties with Graves disease.

Many counts were recorded for this clonotype. The rearrangement joins TRBV24-1 to TRBJ1-1; perhaps TRBD1 as D (5 bases). The germline CDR1 and CDR2 sequences are KGHDR and SFDVKD. Trimming shortened V by 7 bases and J by 3 bases, and 5 bases separated the two germline ends. The CDR3 has 11 amino acids. CDR3 region: CATRQDTEAFF. DNA for the CDR3: TGTGCCACCAGACAGGACACTGAAGCTTTCTTT.

This clonotype was observed a few times. The rearrangement uses TRBV24-1 and TRBJ2-2; TRBD1 matches 8 bases. The CDR3 is made up of 19 amino acids. J lost 0 bases, V lost 3 bases, and 11 bases had no gene match. Germline lookup yields CDR1 KGHDR and CDR2 SFDVKD. The CDR3 DNA is TGTGCCACCAGTGATCCTCCCGGGACAGGAACGACGAACACCGGGGAGCTGTTTTTT. Its translation: CATSDPPGTGTTNTGELFF.

This clonotype was observed at least ten times. This sequence joins TRBV12-3 or TRBV12-4 and TRBJ2-6, with D perhaps matching TRBD2 (5 bases). The CDR3 is 15 amino acids. V was pared by 6 bases and J by 0 bases, with 9 bases between. The CDR3 DNA sequence: TGTGCCAGCAGATTGAGCGGCTCTGGGGCCAACGTCCTGACTTTC. Translation: CASRLSGSGANVLTF.

This clonotype was counted only a few times. The chain combines TRBV20-1 with TRBJ2-1; TRBD2 agrees at 11 bases. CDR1 is DFQATT, CDR2 SNEGSKA, per germline (reference sequence). The CDR3 is 20 residues long. Losses at the gene ends were 0 bases for V and 2 bases for J; bases not matched to a gene: 15. CDR3 in amino acids: CSARDPSGTSGRGPYNEQFF. The CDR3 DNA sequence: TGCAGTGCTAGAGATCCGTCCGGGACTAGCGGCCGGGGCCCCTACAATGAGCAGTTCTTC.

This clonotype was detected ten times or more. J is TRBJ1-1 and V is TRBV27, with 8 bases matching TRBD1. This CDR3 region has 15 residues. CDR1 is MNHEY, CDR2 SMNVEV, per germline (reference sequence). V shed 3 bases and J 4 bases; nucleotides not matched to a gene: 7. In nucleotides, the CDR3 is TGTGCCAGCAGTTTCAGACAGGGGTATACCACTGAAGCTTTCTTT. This sequence encodes CASSFRQGYTTEAFF.

J is TRBJ2-3 and V is TRBV5-1; D is undetermined. V dropped 4 bases and J dropped 4 bases, with 7 bases sitting between them. The V gene's germline CDR1 is SGHRS and CDR2 YFSETQ. The CDR3 runs to 12 residues. The CDR3 sequence: CASSVWADTQYF. The CDR3 coding sequence is TGCGCCAGCAGCGTATGGGCAGATACGCAGTATTTT.

This clonotype was recorded at least ten times. The rearrangement links TRBV3-1 to TRBJ1-4; 7 nucleotides line up with TRBD1. The CDR3 consists of 15 residues. V lost 0 bases, J lost 5 bases, and 3 bases stayed unmatched. Germline V gene data show CDR1 as LGHDT and CDR2 as YNNKEL (reference sequence). The CDR3 is CASSQDLQGNEKLFF. The DNA of the CDR3 is TGTGCCAGCAGCCAAGATCTACAGGGGAATGAAAAACTGTTTTTT.

Many counts were recorded for this clonotype. The chain uses TRBV19 and TRBJ1-1; a possible D gene is TRBD1 (6 bases). The ends were cut back, 5 bases at V and 5 bases at J, with 18 bases in the middle. CDR1 LNHDA and CDR2 SQIVND come from the germline V gene (reference sequence). The CDR3 extends over 15 amino acids. The CDR3 sequence: CASSPPGQGWTEAFF. CDR3 nucleotide sequence: TGTGCCAGTAGTCCCCCTGGGCAGGGGTGGACTGAAGCTTTCTTT.

There are many counts of this clonotype. The chain is built from TRBV11-3 and TRBJ2-3; D not resolved. The better agreement between TRBJ2-1 and the DNA end casts doubt on the J call. This CDR3 has 15 amino acids. Per the germline V gene, CDR1 is SGHNT and CDR2 is YENEEA. The CDR3 DNA reads as TGTGCCAGCAGCTTAGCCCCGAGCGCCTTTTATGAGCAGTTCTTC. Translating it yields CASSLAPSAFYEQFF.

This clonotype was observed at least ten times. The rearrangement links TRBV18 to TRBJ2-7; 8 bases match TRBD1. With V trimmed by 6 bases and J by 2 bases, 9 bases remained unmatched. CDR1 KGHSH and CDR2 LQKENI come from the germline V gene. The CDR3 has 15 amino acids. CDR3 amino acids: CASSQSGTGAYEQYF. As DNA, the CDR3 is TGTGCCAGCTCCCAATCCGGGACAGGAGCCTACGAGCAGTACTTC.

This clonotype has ten or more counts. The CDR3 region is CASRQGTGGLTDTQYF. The CDR3 DNA reads TGTGCCAGCAGGCAAGGGACAGGGGGCCTCACAGATACGCAGTATTTT. The V call is TRBV6-1, the J call TRBJ2-3; 12 bases are a match to TRBD1. Germline CDR1 reads MNHNS; CDR2 reads SASEGT. V gave up 6 bases and J gave up 2 bases; unmatched junction bases: 6. The CDR3 sequence is 16 residues long.

This clonotype has just a few counts. V and J are TRBV13 and TRBJ1-3, with D tentatively TRBD1 (5 bases). Germline V CDR1 and CDR2: PRHDT, FYEKMQ (reference sequence). The CDR3 is made up of 14 amino acids. V was pared by 3 bases and J by 7 bases, with 13 bases between. In nucleotides, the CDR3 is TGTGCCAGCAGCTTCCAGGGTCTGCGGAACACCATATATTTT. It encodes CASSFQGLRNTIYF.

The chain carries TRBV6-1 and TRBJ1-2; no reliable D call. Trimming took off 5 bases at V and 4 bases at J, with 17 bases between the two ends. CDR1 is MNHNS and CDR2 is SASEGT in the germline V gene. The CDR3 length is 15 residues. This chain's CDR3 is CASSPNTGQIYGYTF. CDR3 in DNA: TGTGCCAGCAGTCCGAATACTGGTCAGATCTATGGCTACACCTTC.

This clonotype was observed a few times. A read error likely explains this, since a far larger clone differs by one base. The rearrangement links TRBV5-6 to TRBJ2-3; no reliable D call. Deletions cut 6 bases from V and 2 bases from J, with 4 bases between. The V gene's germline CDR1 is SGHDT and CDR2 YYEEEE. This CDR3 spans 11 amino acids. The CDR3 nucleotides are TGTGCCAGCAACTTCACAGATACGCAGTATTTT. Its protein is CASNFTDTQYF.

This clonotype was seen repeatedly, ten times or more. This sequence joins TRBV6-2 or TRBV6-3 and TRBJ2-7; TRBD1 is a possible D gene (6 bases). Germline CDR1 reads MNHEY; CDR2 reads SVGEGT. V lost 2 bases, J lost 2 bases, and 10 bases lay in between. This CDR3 is 14 amino acids long. This chain's CDR3 is CASSYQAGAYEQYF. The DNA of the CDR3 is TGTGCCAGCAGTTACCAGGCAGGGGCCTACGAGCAGTACTTC.

This clonotype occurred many times. The chain joins TRBV6-1 to TRBJ1-1, with 10 bases identical to TRBD1. Per germline, CDR1 MNHNS and CDR2 SASEGT. V lost 5 bases, J lost 0 bases, and 9 bases stayed unmatched. CDR3 size: 17 residues. For the CDR3, the DNA is TGTGCCAGCAGTACCACCGGGACAGGGGTGCTGAACACTGAAGCTTTCTTT. Protein product: CASSTTGTGVLNTEAFF.

V gene TRBV6-1 combines with J gene TRBJ1-5, with D perhaps matching TRBD1 (6 bases). CDR3 length equals 14 residues. Germline V CDR1 and CDR2: MNHNS, SASEGT. Deletions cut 4 bases from V and 1 base from J, with 8 bases between. As DNA, the CDR3 is TGTGCCAGCAGTGTAGACAGGAGCAATCAGCCCCAGCATTTT. Translation: CASSVDRSNQPQHF.

V is TRBV27 and J is TRBJ1-2; D is perhaps TRBD1 (5 bases). Trimming pared 4 bases from V and 4 bases from J, leaving 16 bases between. The CDR3 has 15 amino acids. Germline CDR1 is MNHEY and CDR2 is SMNVEV (reference sequence). DNA for the CDR3: TGTGCCAGCAGTTGGCGGGGGGGGGACTTCTATGGCTACACCTTC. Translation: CASSWRGGDFYGYTF.

This clonotype has at least ten counts. The rearrangement links TRBV30 to TRBJ2-4; 7 bases match TRBD2. The CDR3 totals 14 residues. Germline assignment: CDR1 GTSNPN and CDR2 SVGIG (reference sequence). V lost 6 bases and J lost 1; bases outside the gene matches: 6. The CDR3: CACGREMAKNIQYF. CDR3 DNA: TGTGCCTGTGGGCGGGAGATGGCCAAAAACATTCAGTACTTC.

This clonotype came up many times. The chain employs TRBV7-3 and TRBJ2-3, with a possible D match to TRBD2 (5 bases). The CDR3 loop spans 11 amino acids. Germline V gene data show CDR1 as SGHTA and CDR2 as FQGTGA. The V end lost 11 bases, the J end lost 5 bases, and 11 bases lay between the germline ends. Written as DNA, the CDR3 is TGTGCCGAGCCCCGGGGAGATACGCAGTATTTT. It yields the protein CAEPRGDTQYF.

This clonotype has at least ten counts. The J gene is TRBJ2-1, the V gene TRBV28; D not resolved. V lost 2 bases, J lost 10 bases, and 9 bases lay in between. This CDR3 is 12 amino acids long. Germline lookup yields CDR1 MDHEN and CDR2 SYDVKM. This CDR3 is CASSLQHSEQFF. CDR3 DNA sequence: TGTGCCAGCAGTTTACAGCATTCCGAGCAGTTCTTC.

This clonotype was detected many times. The rearrangement links TRBV19 to TRBJ1-2; D may be TRBD1 (6 bases). V was shortened by 7 bases and J by 0 bases, with 15 bases between the two germline ends. The CDR3 is 15 amino acids. The germline V gene has CDR1 LNHDA and CDR2 SQIVND (reference sequence). This chain's CDR3 is CASTLWGTTNYGYTF. The CDR3 region has the DNA TGTGCCAGTACCCTATGGGGGACAACTAACTATGGCTACACCTTC.

This clonotype was seen repeatedly, ten times or more. This rearrangement joins TRBV5-1 to TRBJ2-1; a weak D match, TRBD2 (6 bases). This CDR3 contains 16 residues. Germline loops: CDR1 SGHRS, CDR2 YFSETQ. The V end lost 2 bases, the J end lost 7 bases, and 19 bases lay between the germline ends. CDR3 protein: CASSFTLAKGENEQFF. Here the CDR3 DNA reads TGCGCCAGCAGCTTTACTCTAGCGAAAGGGGAGAATGAGCAGTTCTTC.

The table lists this clonotype with many counts. V is TRBV6-5 and J is TRBJ2-7; 7 bases are a match to TRBD2. Germline CDR1 is MNHEY and CDR2 is SVGAGI. After removal of 2 bases from V and 3 bases from J, the junction contained 10 bases not matched to a gene. There are 16 residues in the CDR3. The CDR3 nucleotides read TGTGCCAGCAGTTACGCCAGGGCTAGCGGACTCTACGAGCAGTACTTC. This codes for CASSYARASGLYEQYF.

This clonotype was counted at least ten times. The J gene is TRBJ1-4, the V gene TRBV20-1, with 10 bases identical to TRBD1. V lost 4 bases to trimming and J lost 8 bases; unmatched junction nucleotides: 10. Germline V gives CDR1 DFQATT, CDR2 SNEGSKA (reference sequence). There are 15 residues in the CDR3. CDR3 amino acids: CSAKTGTGEVEKLFF. The CDR3 region has the DNA TGCAGTGCTAAAACCGGGACAGGGGAAGTAGAAAAACTGTTTTTT.

This clonotype appeared many times. The genes are TRBV19 and TRBJ1-4; TRBD1 might be the D (6 bases). The germline V and J ends were trimmed by 11 bases and 8 bases, with 21 bases remaining between them. The CDR3 extends over 14 amino acids. Germline CDR1 LNHDA, CDR2 SQIVND (reference sequence). The CDR3 DNA sequence: TGTGCCTCAACCAGGGGCGTTAGTCCCGAAAAACTGTTTTTT. Encoded protein: CASTRGVSPEKLFF. The entire variable domain, with the rest obtained from reference TRBV19 and TRBJ1-4, is as follows: DGGITQSPKYLFRKEGQNVTLSCEQNLNHDAMYWYRQDPGQGLRLIYYSQIVNDFQKGDIAEGYSVSREKKESFPLTVTSAQKNPTAFYLCASTRGVSPEKLFFGSGTQLSVL.

Regarding this clonotype: This likely traces to a read error, being one base from a far larger clone. V usage is TRBV18 and J usage is TRBJ2-3; a possible D gene is TRBD2 (6 bases). The J call could be wrong; TRBJ2-1 is a better fit for the DNA end. Germline V gene sequence: CDR1 KGHSH, CDR2 LQKENI. This CDR3 region has 12 residues. The CDR3 bases are TGTGCCAGCTCACTCATAGCGGTTGAGCAGTTCTTC. This encodes CASSLIAVEQFF.